Shown below are 14 T cell receptor beta chains from a single sample sequenced in a study of blood T cell repertoires in COVID-19. This table comes from immunoSEQ multiplex PCR, and its TCRdb copy is limited to in-frame clones, with some not included. The profile shows about 210,000 clones, around 81% of them singletons. Material: peripheral blood. These receptors were collected from a woman between 70 and 85 years old with acute or convalescent COVID-19.

The chain uses TRBV7-2 and TRBJ1-2, with D hard to call. Trimming left V 1 base short and J 0 bases short, with 6 bases between. CDR1 is SGHTA and CDR2 is FQGNSA in the germline V gene. The CDR3 spans 14 residues. CDR3 residues: CASSLDTSNYGYTF. The CDR3 DNA sequence: TGTGCCAGCAGCTTAGACACCTCTAACTATGGCTACACCTTC.

This chain joins TRBV2 and TRBJ2-3; 8 nucleotides match TRBD2. The germline V gene encodes CDR1 SNHLY and CDR2 FYNNEI. The CDR3 is 17 residues long. The ends lost 6 bases at V and 8 bases at J; junction bases unmatched: 19. This chain's CDR3 is CASSQGLMGTSPGTQYF. The CDR3 DNA sequence: TGTGCCAGCAGCCAGGGTCTCATGGGGACTAGTCCCGGTACGCAGTATTTT.

The V call is TRBV27, the J call TRBJ2-1; TRBD1 matches at 9 bases. Losses at the gene ends were 6 bases for V and 6 bases for J; bases not matched to a gene: 3. The CDR3 runs 13 residues. Germline CDR1 MNHEY, CDR2 SMNVEV (reference sequence). DNA of the CDR3: TGTGCCAGCAGAAGACAGGGGGTCAATGAGCAGTTCTTC. As protein: CASRRQGVNEQFF.

V is TRBV29-1 and J is TRBJ2-7, with a possible D match to TRBD2 (6 bases). The germline gives CDR1 SQVTM, CDR2 ANQGSEA. Deletions cut 6 bases from V and 0 bases from J, with 12 bases between. The CDR3 consists of 13 residues. CDR3 residues: CSVRRTTSYEQYF. CDR3 sequence (DNA): TGCAGCGTCCGCCGGACTACCTCCTACGAGCAGTACTTC.

The chain carries TRBV5-1 and TRBJ2-5; the match to TRBD1 covers 7 bases. CDR1 and CDR2 from the germline V gene are SGHRS and YFSETQ. The CDR3 runs to 15 residues. V shed 0 bases, J shed 5 bases, and the junction held 7 bases outside the gene matches. CDR3 in DNA: TGCGCCAGCAGCTTGGGGACAGGATACTCGGAGACCCAGTACTTC. Translation gives CASSLGTGYSETQYF.

The gene calls are TRBV6-5 and TRBJ2-5; 8 bases are a match to TRBD1. The CDR3 has 13 residues. V lost 5 bases, J lost 2 bases, and 1 base stayed unmatched. CDR1 is MNHEY and CDR2 is SVGAGI in the germline V gene. Here the CDR3 reads CASSRQGQETQYF. Here the CDR3 DNA reads TGTGCCAGCAGTAGACAGGGGCAAGAGACCCAGTACTTC.

The chain has TRBV27 and TRBJ2-1; a weak D match, TRBD2 (6 bases). The length of the CDR3 is 14 residues. The V end was cut by 6 bases, the J end by 9 bases, with 18 bases between. Germline V gives CDR1 MNHEY, CDR2 SMNVEV (reference sequence). For the CDR3, the DNA is TGTGCCAGCAGGTGGGACTCCCAAGGAAGTGAGCAGTTCTTC. Protein product: CASRWDSQGSEQFF.

The chain joins TRBV6-2 or TRBV6-3 to TRBJ2-1, with 7 bases aligning to TRBD1. The CDR3 sequence is 17 residues long. Germline CDR1 reads MNHEY; CDR2 reads SVGEGT. The junction had 10 bases not matched to a gene; V was cut back by 2 bases and J by 3 bases. The CDR3: CASSYLGQSSFYNEQFF. CDR3 bases: TGTGCCAGCAGTTACCTGGGACAGAGTAGCTTCTACAATGAGCAGTTCTTC.

J is TRBJ2-1 and V is TRBV30; 8 bases map to TRBD2. Looked up from germline, CDR1 is GTSNPN and CDR2 is SVGIG (reference sequence). The CDR3 sequence is 16 residues long. Trimming took 2 bases from V and 0 from J; bases not matched to a gene: 6. The CDR3 reads CAWSRGGRSSYNEQFF. DNA of the CDR3: TGTGCCTGGAGTCGGGGGGGCCGAAGCTCCTACAATGAGCAGTTCTTC.

Only a few counts were recorded for this clone. The rearrangement joins TRBV19 to TRBJ2-1; D gene ambiguous. V lost 0 bases, J lost 8 bases, and 5 bases lay in between. Germline CDR1 reads LNHDA; CDR2 reads SQIVND (reference sequence). CDR3 size: 12 residues. The CDR3 sequence: CASSIDQYEQFF. DNA of the CDR3: TGTGCCAGTAGTATAGATCAATATGAGCAGTTCTTC. Variable domain in full (rest from reference TRBV19 and TRBJ2-1): DGGITQSPKYLFRKEGQNVTLSCEQNLNHDAMYWYRQDPGQGLRLIYYSQIVNDFQKGDIAEGYSVSREKKESFPLTVTSAQKNPTAFYLCASSIDQYEQFFGPGTRLTVL.

This clone has just one count. The chain has TRBV2 and TRBJ2-2; a weak D match, TRBD2 (6 bases). From germline, CDR1 is SNHLY and CDR2 FYNNEI. V was trimmed by 2 bases and J by 4 bases, leaving 14 bases between them. This CDR3 has 16 amino acids. CDR3 coding DNA: TGTGCCAGCAGTGAATCGCGGGTGCGGGGCACCGGGGAGCTGTTTTTT. This sequence encodes CASSESRVRGTGELFF.

The CDR3 is CASSLGADYEQYV. In DNA, the CDR3 is TGTGCCAGCAGCCTGGGGGCCGACTACGAGCAGTACGTC. V is TRBV11-2 and J is TRBJ2-7; possibly TRBD1 for D (6 bases). Germline CDR1 reads SGHAT; CDR2 reads FQNNGV. V lost 5 bases and J 3 bases, leaving 11 bases between the germline ends. This CDR3 is 13 amino acids long.

This clone was detected a few times. The J gene is TRBJ2-5, the V gene TRBV11-2, with 10 bases lining up with TRBD2. CDR1 SGHAT and CDR2 FQNNGV come from the germline V gene. The CDR3 sequence is 16 residues long. J was trimmed by 2 bases and V by 3 bases; bases with no gene match: 6. The CDR3 DNA reads as TGTGCCAGCAGCTTGAGGGTAGCGGGGGGTCAAGAGACCCAGTACTTC. This sequence encodes CASSLRVAGGQETQYF.

CDR3 sequence reads: CASSRTQGSEETQYF. CDR3 sequence (DNA): TGTGCCAGCAGCAGGACTCAGGGGAGTGAAGAGACCCAGTACTTC. The chain is built from TRBV5-4 and TRBJ2-5; a weak D match, TRBD1 (6 bases). The CDR3 runs 15 residues. V gave up 4 bases and J gave up 3 bases, with 16 bases separating them. CDR1 is SGHNT and CDR2 is YYREEE in the germline V gene (reference sequence).